Here is one T cell receptor beta chain with its context. cDNA reverse transcribed from extracted RNA served as the sequencing template. The protocol was immunoSEQ multiplex PCR, while the TCRdb copy is restricted to in-frame clones and leaves out a portion. The table has some 200,000 clones, around 57% seen once. This sample is drawn from a study of CD8+ T cells in alopecia areata. As to treatment: oral pan-JAK inhibitor, 5-10 mg twice daily. V was shortened by 6 bases and J by 3 bases, with 11 bases between the two germline ends. Germline CDR1 and CDR2: MGHDK and SYGVNS. The CDR3 sequence is 14 residues long.

The sample was CD4+ T cells sorted from blood, taken at week 4, from a patient treated with tofacitinib. The chain is built from TRBV25-1 and TRBJ2-2, with unresolved D. The sequence came from a human donor with alopecia areata. As DNA, the CDR3 is TGTGCCAGCAGGGTCCTGGATGACACCGGGGAGCTGTTTTTT. Translating gives CASRVLDDTGELFF.